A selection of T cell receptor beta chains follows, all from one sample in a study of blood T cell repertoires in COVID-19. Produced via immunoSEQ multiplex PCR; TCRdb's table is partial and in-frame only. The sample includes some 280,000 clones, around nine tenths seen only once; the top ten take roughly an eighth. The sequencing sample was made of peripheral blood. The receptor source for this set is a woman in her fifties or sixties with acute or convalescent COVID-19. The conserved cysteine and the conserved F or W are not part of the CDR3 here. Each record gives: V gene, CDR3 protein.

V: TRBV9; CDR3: ASSQGAQTPEAF
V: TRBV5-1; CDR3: ASSWRGGALSRDTQY
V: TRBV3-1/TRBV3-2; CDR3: ASSQETGNTEAF
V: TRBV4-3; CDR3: ASSQDFQGPYYGYT
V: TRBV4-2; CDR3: ASSPKWGPGNEKLF
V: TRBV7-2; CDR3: ASSVRDSYEQY
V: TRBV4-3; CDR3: ASSQDSGGGTEAF
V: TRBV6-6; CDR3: ASTHTQGSYEQY
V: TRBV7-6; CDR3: ASSPGTARNTIY
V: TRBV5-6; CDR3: ASSSWGATTNEKLF
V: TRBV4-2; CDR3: ASSAPGTDTQY
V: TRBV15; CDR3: ATSSRRGTANTEAF
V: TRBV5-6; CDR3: ASSGRVPNQPQH